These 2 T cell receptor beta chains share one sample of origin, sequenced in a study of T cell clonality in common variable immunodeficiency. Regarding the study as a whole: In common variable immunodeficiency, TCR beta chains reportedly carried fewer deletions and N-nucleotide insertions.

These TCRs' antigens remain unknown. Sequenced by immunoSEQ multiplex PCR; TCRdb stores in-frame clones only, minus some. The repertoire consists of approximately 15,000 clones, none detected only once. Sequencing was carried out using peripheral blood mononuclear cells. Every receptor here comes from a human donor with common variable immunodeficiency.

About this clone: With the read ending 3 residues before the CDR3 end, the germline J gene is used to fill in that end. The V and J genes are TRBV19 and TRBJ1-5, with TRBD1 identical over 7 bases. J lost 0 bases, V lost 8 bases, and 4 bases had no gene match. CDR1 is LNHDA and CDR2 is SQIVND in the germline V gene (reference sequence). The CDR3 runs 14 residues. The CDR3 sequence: CASVGQVSNQPQHF. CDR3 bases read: TGTGCCAGTGTTGGACAGGTTAGCAATCAGCCC.

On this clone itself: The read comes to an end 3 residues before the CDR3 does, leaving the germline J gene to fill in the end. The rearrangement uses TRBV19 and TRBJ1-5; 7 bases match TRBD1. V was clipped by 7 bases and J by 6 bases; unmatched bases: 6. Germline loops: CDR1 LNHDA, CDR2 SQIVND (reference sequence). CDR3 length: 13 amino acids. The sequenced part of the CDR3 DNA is TGTGCCAGTAATGAGGGGGCTTCTCAGCCC. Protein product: CASNEGASQP. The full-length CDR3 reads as CASNEGASQPQHF.